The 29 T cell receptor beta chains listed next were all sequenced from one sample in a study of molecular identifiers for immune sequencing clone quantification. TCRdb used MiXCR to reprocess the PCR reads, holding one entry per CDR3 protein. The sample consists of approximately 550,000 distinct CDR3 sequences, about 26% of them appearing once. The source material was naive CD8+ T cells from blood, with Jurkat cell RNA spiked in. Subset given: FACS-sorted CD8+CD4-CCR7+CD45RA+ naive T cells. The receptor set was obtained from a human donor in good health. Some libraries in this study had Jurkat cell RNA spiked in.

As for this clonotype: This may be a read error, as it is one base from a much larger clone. CDR3: CASSLDGDTRYF. As DNA, the CDR3 is TGTGCCAGCAGCTTAGATGGAGATACGCGGTATTTT. This chain joins TRBV7-9 and TRBJ2-3, with no clear D. The CDR3 totals 12 residues. Germline V gene lookup returns CDR1 SEHNR and CDR2 FQNEAQ (reference sequence).

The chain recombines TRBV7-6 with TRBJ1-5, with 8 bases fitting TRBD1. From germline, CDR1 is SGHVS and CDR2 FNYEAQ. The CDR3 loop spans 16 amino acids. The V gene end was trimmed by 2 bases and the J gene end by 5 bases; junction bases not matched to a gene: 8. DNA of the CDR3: TGTGCCAGCAGCTTACTCGCGACAGGGGCCTATCAGCCCCAGCATTTT. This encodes CASSLLATGAYQPQHF.

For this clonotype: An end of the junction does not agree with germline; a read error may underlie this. The CDR3: CASSVDSGGFTGTQYF. The CDR3, as DNA: TGTGCCAGCAGTGTTGATAGCGGGGGGTTTACAGGTACGCAGTATTTT. The chain carries TRBV2 and TRBJ2-3, with 10 bases matching TRBD2. The CDR3 loop spans 16 amino acids. Germline V lookup: CDR1 SNHLY, CDR2 FYNNEI.

The CDR3 loop reads CASSHGTGVGTEAFF. The DNA for the CDR3 is TGTGCCAGCAGTCACGGGACAGGGGTTGGCACTGAAGCTTTCTTT. This chain links TRBV27 with TRBJ1-1, with 10 bases matching TRBD1. CDR1 and CDR2 from the germline V gene are MNHEY and SMNVEV (reference sequence). The CDR3 covers 15 residues. V shed 5 bases, J shed 4 bases, and the junction held 7 bases outside the gene matches.

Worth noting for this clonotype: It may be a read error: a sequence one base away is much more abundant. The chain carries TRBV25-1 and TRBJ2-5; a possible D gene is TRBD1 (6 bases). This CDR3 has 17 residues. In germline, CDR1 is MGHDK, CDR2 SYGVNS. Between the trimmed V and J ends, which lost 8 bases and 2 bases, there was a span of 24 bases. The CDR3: CASGALRKQGAQETQYF. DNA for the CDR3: TGTGCCAGCGGCGCTTTAAGGAAACAGGGCGCGCAAGAGACCCAGTACTTC.

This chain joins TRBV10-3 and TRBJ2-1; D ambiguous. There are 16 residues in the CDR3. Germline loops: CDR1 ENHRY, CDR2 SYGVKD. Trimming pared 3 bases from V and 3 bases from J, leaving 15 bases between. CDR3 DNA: TGTGCCATCAGTGAATCAAGTTCCAGTCTCTACAATGAGCAGTTCTTC. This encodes CAISESSSSLYNEQFF.

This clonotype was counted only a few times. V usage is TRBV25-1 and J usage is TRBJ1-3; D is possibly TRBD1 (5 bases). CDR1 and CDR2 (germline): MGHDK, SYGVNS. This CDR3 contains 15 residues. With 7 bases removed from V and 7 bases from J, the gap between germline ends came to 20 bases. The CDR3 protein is CASTEGWGLANTIYF. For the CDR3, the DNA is TGTGCCAGCACCGAGGGATGGGGCTTGGCGAACACCATATATTTT.

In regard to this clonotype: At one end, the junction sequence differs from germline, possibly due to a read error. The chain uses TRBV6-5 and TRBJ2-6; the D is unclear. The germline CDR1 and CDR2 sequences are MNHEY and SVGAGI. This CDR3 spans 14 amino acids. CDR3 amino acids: CVSSYYSGANVLTF. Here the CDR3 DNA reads TGTGTCAGCAGTTACTATTCTGGGGCCAACGTCCTGACTTTC.

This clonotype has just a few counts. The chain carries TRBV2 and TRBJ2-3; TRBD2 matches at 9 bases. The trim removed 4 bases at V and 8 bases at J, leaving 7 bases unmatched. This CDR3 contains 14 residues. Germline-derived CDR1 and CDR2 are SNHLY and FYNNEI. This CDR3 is CASSGGGASFTQYF. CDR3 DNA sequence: TGTGCCAGCAGTGGCGGGGGGGCCTCTTTTACGCAGTATTTT.

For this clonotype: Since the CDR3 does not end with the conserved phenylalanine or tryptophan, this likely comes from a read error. The CDR3 region has the DNA TGTGCCAGCAGCGTGGGAGAGGGTGGACGCACAGATACGCAGTATCTT. Translated: CASSVGEGGRTDTQYL. V and J are TRBV9 and TRBJ2-3; TRBD2 might be the D (5 bases). The CDR3 totals 16 residues. CDR1 and CDR2 from the germline V gene are SGDLS and YYNGEE. Trimming shortened V by 2 bases and J by 1 base, and 14 bases separated the two germline ends.

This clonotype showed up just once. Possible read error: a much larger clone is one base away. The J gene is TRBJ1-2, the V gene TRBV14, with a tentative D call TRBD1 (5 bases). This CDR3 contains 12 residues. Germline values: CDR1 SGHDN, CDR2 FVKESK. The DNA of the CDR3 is TGTGCCGGCAGCCCTTCAGGGTATGGCTACACCTTC. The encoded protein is CAGSPSGYGYTF. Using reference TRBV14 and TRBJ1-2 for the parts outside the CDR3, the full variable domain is EAGVTQFPSHSVIEKGQTVTLRCDPISGHDNLYWYRRVMGKEIKFLLHFVKESKQDESGMPNNRFLAERTGGTYSTLKVQPAELEDSGVYFCAGSPSGYGYTFGSGTRLTVV.

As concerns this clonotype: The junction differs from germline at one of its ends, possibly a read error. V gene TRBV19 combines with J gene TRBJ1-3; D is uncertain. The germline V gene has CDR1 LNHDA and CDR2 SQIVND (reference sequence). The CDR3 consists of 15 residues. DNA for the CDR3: TGTGCCGGTAGTCCTGAAGCGAGTTCTGGAAACACCATATATTTT. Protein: CAGSPEASSGNTIYF.

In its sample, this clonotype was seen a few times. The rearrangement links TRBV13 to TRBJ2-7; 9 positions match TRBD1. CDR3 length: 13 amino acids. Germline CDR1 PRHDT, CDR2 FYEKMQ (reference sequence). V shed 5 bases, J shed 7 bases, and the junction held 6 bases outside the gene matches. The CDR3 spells CASSPRQGGEQYF. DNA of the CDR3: TGTGCCAGCAGCCCCAGACAGGGGGGGGAGCAGTACTTC.

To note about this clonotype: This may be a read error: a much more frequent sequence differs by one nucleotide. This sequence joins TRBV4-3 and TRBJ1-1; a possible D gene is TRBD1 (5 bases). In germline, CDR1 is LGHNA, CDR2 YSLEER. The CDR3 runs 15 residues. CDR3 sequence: CASSQETAMNAEAFF. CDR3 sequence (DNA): TGCGCCAGCAGCCAGGAGACAGCCATGAACGCTGAAGCTTTCTTT.

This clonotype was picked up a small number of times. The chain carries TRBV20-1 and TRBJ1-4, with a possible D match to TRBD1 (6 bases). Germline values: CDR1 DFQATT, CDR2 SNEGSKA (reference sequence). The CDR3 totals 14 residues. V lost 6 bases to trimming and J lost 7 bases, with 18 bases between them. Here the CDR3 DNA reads TGCAGTGCGGAACCCCGGGGGGCGACTGAAAAACTGTTTTTT. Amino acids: CSAEPRGATEKLFF.

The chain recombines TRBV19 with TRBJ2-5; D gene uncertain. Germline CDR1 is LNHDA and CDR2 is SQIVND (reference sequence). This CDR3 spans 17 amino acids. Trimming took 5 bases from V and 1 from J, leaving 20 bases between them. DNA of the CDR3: TGTGCCAGTAGTGACGCAAGTGTGGCAGTCATCCAAGAGACCCAGTACTTC. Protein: CASSDASVAVIQETQYF.

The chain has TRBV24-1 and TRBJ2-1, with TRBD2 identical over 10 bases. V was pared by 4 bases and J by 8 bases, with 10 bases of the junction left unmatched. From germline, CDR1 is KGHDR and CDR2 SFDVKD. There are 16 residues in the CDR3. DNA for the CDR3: TGTGCCACCAGTGACCTGAGCGGGAGGGCCGCGGATGAGCAGTTCTTC. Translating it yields CATSDLSGRAADEQFF.

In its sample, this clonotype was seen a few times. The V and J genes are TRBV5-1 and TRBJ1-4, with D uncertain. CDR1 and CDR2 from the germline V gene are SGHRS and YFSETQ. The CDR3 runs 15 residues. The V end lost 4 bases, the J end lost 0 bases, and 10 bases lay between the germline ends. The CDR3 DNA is TGCGCCAGCAGCAAATACAAACCAACTAATGAAAAACTGTTTTTT. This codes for CASSKYKPTNEKLFF.

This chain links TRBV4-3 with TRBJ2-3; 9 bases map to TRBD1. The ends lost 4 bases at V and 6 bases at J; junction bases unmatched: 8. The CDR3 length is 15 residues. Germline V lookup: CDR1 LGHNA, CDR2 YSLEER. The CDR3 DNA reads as TGCGCCAGCAGCCGCACAGGGGGCGTTATGGATACGCAGTATTTT. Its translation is CASSRTGGVMDTQYF.

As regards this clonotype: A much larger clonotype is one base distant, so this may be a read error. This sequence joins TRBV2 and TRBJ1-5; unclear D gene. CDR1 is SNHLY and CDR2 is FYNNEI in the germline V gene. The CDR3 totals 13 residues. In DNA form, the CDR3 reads TGTGGCAGCAGTGAAGCGGTAGTGGGGCCCCAGCATTTT. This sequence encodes CGSSEAVVGPQHF.

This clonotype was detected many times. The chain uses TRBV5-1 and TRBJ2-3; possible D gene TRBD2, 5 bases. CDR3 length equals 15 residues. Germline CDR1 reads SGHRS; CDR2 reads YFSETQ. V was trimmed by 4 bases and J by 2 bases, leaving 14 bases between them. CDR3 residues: CASSPPGYITDTQYF. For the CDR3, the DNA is TGCGCCAGCAGCCCACCGGGATATATCACAGATACGCAGTATTTT.

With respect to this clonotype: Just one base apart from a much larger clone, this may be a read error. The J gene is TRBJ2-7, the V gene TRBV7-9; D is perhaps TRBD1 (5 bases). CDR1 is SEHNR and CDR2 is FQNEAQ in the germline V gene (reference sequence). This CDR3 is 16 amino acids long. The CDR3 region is CTSSLVIGQLRYEQYF. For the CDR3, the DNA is TGTACCAGCAGCTTAGTCATCGGACAACTTCGCTACGAGCAGTACTTC.

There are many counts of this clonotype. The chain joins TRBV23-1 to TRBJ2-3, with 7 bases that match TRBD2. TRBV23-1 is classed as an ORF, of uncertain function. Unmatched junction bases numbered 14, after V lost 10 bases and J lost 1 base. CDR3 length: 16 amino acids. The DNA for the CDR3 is TGCGCCAACATCCGGGGGGAGTCTAGCGGCACAGATACGCAGTATTTT. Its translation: CANIRGESSGTDTQYF.

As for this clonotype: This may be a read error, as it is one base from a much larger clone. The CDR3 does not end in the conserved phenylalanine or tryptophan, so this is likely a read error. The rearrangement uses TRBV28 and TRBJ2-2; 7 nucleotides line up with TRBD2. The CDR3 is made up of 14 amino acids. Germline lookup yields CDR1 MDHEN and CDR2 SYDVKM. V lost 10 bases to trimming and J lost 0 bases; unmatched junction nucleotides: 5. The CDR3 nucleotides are TGTGCCACTACGGGACTATCGAACACCGGGGAGCTGTTTTCT. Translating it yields CATTGLSNTGELFS.

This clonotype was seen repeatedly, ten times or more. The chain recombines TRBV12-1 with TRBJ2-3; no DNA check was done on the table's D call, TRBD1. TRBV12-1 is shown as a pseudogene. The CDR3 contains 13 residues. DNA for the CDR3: TGTGCCAGCAGCCCCCTTCCTCCAGATACGCAGTATTTT. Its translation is CASSPLPPDTQYF.

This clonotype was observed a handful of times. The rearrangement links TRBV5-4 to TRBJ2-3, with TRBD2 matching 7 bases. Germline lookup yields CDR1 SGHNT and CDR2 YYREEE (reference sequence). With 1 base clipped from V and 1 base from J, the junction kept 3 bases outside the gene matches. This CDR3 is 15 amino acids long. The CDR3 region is CASSLWGGGTDTQYF. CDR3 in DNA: TGTGCCAGCAGCTTGTGGGGGGGAGGCACAGATACGCAGTATTTT.

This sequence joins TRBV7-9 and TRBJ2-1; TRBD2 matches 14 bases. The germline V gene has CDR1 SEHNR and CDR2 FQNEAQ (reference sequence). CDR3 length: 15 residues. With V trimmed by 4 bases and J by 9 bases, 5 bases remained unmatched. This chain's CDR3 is CASSSPGLAGVEQFF. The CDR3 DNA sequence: TGTGCCAGCAGCTCACCGGGACTAGCGGGGGTTGAGCAGTTCTTC. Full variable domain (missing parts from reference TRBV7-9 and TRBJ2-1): DTGVSQNPRHKITKRGQNVTFRCDPISEHNRLYWYRQTLGQGPEFLTYFQNEAQLEKSRLLSDRFSAERPKGSFSTLEIQRTEQGDSAMYLCASSSPGLAGVEQFFGPGTRLTVL.

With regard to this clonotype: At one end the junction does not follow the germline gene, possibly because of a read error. In nucleotides, the CDR3 is TGTGCCAGCAGCTTGAGGGAGGCGGGGAGCTCCTACAATGAGCAGTCCTTC. It codes for CASSLREAGSSYNEQSF. V is TRBV7-6 and J is TRBJ2-1; a weak D match, TRBD2 (6 bases). The CDR3 runs 17 residues. Germline CDR1 reads SGHVS; CDR2 reads FNYEAQ.

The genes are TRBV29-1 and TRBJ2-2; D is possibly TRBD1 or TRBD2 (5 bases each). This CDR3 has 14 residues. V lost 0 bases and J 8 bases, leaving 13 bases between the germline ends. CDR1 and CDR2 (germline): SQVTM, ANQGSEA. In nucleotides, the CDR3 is TGCAGCGTTGAAGAAGTGGGGGTGACGGGGGAGCTGTTTTTT. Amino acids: CSVEEVGVTGELFF.